The text below deals with one TCR beta chain. This record belongs to a study of T cell changes during pregnancy in multiple sclerosis. Germline values: CDR1 KGHSH, CDR2 LQKENI. The CDR3 spans 13 residues. Trimming pared 0 bases from V and 3 bases from J, leaving 5 bases between. Profiling relied on immunoSEQ multiplex PCR, and the TCRdb table lists in-frame clones only, not all of them. The data show approximately 53,000 clones, with 80% to 95% seen just once and 0.61% held by the top ten. The receptor was isolated from a female donor in good health, enrolled as a control in a pregnancy study. The V and J genes are TRBV18 and TRBJ1-1; D remains unclear. The sequenced sample was CD4+ T cells from peripheral blood mononuclear cells, obtained after pregnancy. This CDR3 reads CASSPPGDTEAFF. The CDR3 nucleotides read TGTGCCAGCTCACCACCCGGGGACACTGAAGCTTTCTTT.